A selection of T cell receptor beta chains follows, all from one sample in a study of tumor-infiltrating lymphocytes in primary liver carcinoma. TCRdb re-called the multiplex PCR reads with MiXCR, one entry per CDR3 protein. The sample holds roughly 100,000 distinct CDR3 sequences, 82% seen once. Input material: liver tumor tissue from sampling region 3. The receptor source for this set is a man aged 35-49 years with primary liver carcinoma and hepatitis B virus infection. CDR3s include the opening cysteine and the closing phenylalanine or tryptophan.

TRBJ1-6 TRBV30 CAWRTLGRHSALHF
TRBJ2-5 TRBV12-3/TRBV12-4 CTSSLTDRAQTQYF
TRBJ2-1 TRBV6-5 CASSNSGREYVEQFF
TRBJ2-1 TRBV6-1 CANIEERGIDQFF
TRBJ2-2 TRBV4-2 CASSQDQVGGELFF
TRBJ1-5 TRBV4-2 CASCPTGGDQPQHF
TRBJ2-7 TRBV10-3 CAIRGPGQGSYEQYF
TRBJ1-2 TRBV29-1 CNVYLARDYDYTF
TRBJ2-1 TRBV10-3 CAISGQDRGDDEQFF
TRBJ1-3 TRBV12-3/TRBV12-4 CASSLDQRISGSTIYF
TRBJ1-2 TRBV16 CSSSQSVWDGYTF
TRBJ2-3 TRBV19 CASSIIAGGAQDTQYF
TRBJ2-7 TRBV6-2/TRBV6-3 CAFSAGYEQYF
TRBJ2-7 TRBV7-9 CASSTTDPPYEQYF
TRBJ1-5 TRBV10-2 CDSCDMGAAGNQPQHF
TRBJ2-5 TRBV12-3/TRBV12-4 CASSRSGIETHYF
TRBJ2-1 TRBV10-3 CALATIAGGSDELFF
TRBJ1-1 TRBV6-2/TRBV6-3 CASSPLLRTEAFF
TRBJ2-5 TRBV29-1 CSVDFPVTQETQYF
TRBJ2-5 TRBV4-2 CASNQVGLELTGQETQYF
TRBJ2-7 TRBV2 CASTVQGREQYF
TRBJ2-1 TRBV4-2 CASSQDWGARVCNERFF
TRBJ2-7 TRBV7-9 CTSSLGNTGVEQYF
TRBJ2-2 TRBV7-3 CASSLNPGGMAGELFF
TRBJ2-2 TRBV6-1 CASSERLQVNTGELFF
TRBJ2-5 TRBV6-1 CASCGMRAKVETQYF
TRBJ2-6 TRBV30 CAWSVRQGISGANVLTF
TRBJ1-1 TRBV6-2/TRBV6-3 CARRLIQGRGTEACF
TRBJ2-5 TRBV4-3 CASSQGASGRTGETQYF
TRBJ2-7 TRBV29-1 CSAMTSGSGAPYEQYF
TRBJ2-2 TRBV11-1 CTSSYSGPLSGELFF
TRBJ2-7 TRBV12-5 CTSRVGQSYEQYF
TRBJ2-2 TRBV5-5 CASSLGGGGGELFF
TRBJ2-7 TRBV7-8 CVSNLSYEQYF
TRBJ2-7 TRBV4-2 CASSQEASGTDEQYF
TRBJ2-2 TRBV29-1 CSVGLGSGMTGELFF
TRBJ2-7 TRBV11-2 CASSHTRHEQYF
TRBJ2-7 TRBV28 CASSLHGIPLTYEQYF
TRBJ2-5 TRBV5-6 CASSSNWEGVEIQYF
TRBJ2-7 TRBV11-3 CAKRQGVTSYEQYF
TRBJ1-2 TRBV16 CASSQSVTGYGYTF
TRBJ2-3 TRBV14 CASSQDGEDMQYF
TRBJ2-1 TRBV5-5 CANSLSLGTLNEQFF
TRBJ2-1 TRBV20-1 CSASAGSSYDEQFF
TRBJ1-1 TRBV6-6 CASMGQMNTEAFF
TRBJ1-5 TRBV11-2 CASSLGDTGWAQPQHF
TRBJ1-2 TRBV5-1 CASYPWTGGDGYTF
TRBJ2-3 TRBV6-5 CASSPGTLNTNTQYF